This T cell receptor (beta chain) stems from a study of OX40 agonist ivuxolimab in advanced cancers. Across the whole study: Dose-escalation patients suffered from hepatocellular carcinoma, melanoma, renal cell or head and neck cancer. A mean age of around 66 years, range about 20 to 85, was recorded, and 70% to 85% were male. Regarding the study as a whole: CD8+ T cells were the subset that, on average, had more expanded clones than CD4+. Certain nonresponders additionally had low normalized T-cell clonal expansion.

About this clone itself: What it binds is not known.

Repertoires were generated with immunoSEQ multiplex PCR, while TCRdb's copy carries only in-frame clones and drops some. The sample lists approximately 84,000 clones, roughly 89% seen once, with 0.15% to 0.2% in the top ten. The V and J ends lost 7 bases and 3 bases respectively, with 15 bases between them. The germline gives CDR1 LNHDA, CDR2 SQIVND (reference sequence). The CDR3 covers 14 residues. The rearrangement joins TRBV19 to TRBJ1-1; TRBD1 might be the D (6 bases). Sequencing was performed on CD4+ or CD8+ T cells sorted from blood, taken in a trial of the OX40 agonist ivuxolimab. The source of this sequence is an adult with an advanced solid tumor such as melanoma, head and neck, liver or kidney cancer. This CDR3 is CASTSRGADTEAFF. The CDR3 bases are TGTGCCAGTACCTCACGGGGGGCCGACACTGAAGCTTTCTTT.